Given below is one T cell receptor beta chain in context. There is no known antigen for this receptor. The input lacks base qualities; no much larger clone sits a single base away. The germline V gene encodes CDR1 MNHEY and CDR2 SMNVEV (reference sequence). From the cysteine up to the phenylalanine, the CDR3 has a length of 16 residues. Just CDR3 DNA is preserved here, 48 bases in frame from base 1. The trim is 9 bases for V and 3 bases for J, with a gap of 21 bases between the germline ends. Libraries came from PCR. Instrument used: Illumina HiSeq 2500. To normalize quantification of the TCRbeta repertoire, the TCR libraries were built with molecular barcoding that relied on unique molecular identifiers. TCRdb's own reprocessing of the public reads used fastp at Q25 and MiXCR and kept productive beta chains. Rows are combined by CDR3 protein, so each entry shows the most common genes and DNA. The sample table records about 250,000 distinct CDR3 sequences; roughly a quarter of these occur just once. 4% to 6% of the sample is in the top ten clones.

The treatment or condition label for this specimen denotes: allogeneic hematopoietic cell transplantation with graft depleted of TCRalphabeta T cells and CD19 B cells. The children who served as transplant recipients had been given grafts of TCRalphabeta/CD19-depleted allogeneic hematopoietic cells. These data originate in a study of T-cell reconstitution after alpha-beta-depleted transplantation in children (dated by TCRdb to the mid-2010s). Concerning the study at large: The study quantitatively tracked T-cell immune reconstitution after TCRalphabeta/CD19-depleted allogeneic hematopoietic cell transplantation in children using TCR repertoire profiling. Points the paper makes about the study in general: In some patients, high TCRbeta diversity at day 60 was attributed to recipient T cells and intrathymic progenitors that had survived conditioning. The apparently early recovery of alphabetaT-cell counts about two months after transplant reportedly depended on only several hundred rapidly expanded clones that came from non-depleted graft cells. Over the following months the frequencies of hyperexpanded clones went down, and after one year T-cell counts and TCRbeta diversity were mostly credited to newly produced T cells.

The clonotype comes from a female patient aged 2-10 years who had a stem cell transplant for congenital amegakaryocytic thrombocytopenia, so the T cells may come from the graft donor. Sequences were derived from PBMCs, mostly from graft donor cells, sampled 360 days after TCRalphabeta/CD19-depleted stem cell transplant. The sequence is built from TRBV27 and TRBJ1-5; a weak D assignment points to TRBD1 (6 bases agree). In nucleotides, the sequence is TGTGCCAGTCGAGAGAGGCCCGGGACAAACAATCAGCCCCAGCATTTT. This translates into CASRERPGTNNQPQHF.